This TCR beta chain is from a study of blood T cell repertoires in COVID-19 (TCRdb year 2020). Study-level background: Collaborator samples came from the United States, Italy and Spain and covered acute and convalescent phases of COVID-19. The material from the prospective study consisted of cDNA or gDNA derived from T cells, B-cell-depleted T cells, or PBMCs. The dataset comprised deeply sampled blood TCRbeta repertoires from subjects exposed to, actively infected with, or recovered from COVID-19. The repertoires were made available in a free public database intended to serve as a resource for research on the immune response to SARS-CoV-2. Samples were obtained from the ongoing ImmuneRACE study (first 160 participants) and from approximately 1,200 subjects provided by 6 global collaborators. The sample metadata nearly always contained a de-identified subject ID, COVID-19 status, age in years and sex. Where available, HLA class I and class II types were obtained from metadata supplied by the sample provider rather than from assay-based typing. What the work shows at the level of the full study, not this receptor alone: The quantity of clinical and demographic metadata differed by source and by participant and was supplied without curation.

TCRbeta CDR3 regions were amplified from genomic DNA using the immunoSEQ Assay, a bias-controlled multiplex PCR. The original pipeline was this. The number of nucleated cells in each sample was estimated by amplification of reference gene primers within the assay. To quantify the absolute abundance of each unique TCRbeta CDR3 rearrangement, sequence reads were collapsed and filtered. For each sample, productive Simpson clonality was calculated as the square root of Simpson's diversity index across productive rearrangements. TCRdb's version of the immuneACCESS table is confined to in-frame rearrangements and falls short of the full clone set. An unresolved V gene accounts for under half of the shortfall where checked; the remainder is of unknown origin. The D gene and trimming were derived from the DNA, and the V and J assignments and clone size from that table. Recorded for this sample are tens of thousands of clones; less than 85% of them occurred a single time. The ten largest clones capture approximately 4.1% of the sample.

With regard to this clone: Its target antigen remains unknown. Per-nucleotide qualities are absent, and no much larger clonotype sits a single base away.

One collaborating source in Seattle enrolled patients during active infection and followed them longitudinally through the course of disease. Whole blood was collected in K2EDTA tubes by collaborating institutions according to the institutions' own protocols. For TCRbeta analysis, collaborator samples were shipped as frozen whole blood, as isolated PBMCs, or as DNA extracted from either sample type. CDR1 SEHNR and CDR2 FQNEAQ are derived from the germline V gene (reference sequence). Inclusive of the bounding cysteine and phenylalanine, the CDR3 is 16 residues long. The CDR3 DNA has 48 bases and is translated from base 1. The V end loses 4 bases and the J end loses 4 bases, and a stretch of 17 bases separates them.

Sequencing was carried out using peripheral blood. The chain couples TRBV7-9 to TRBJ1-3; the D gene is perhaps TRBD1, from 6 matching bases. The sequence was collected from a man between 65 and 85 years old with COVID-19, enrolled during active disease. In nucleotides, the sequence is TGTGCCAGCAGCTCGAGCGGGGGGGCGCCCGGAAACACCATATATTTT. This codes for CASSSSGGAPGNTIYF.